A selection of T cell receptor beta chains follows, all from one sample in a study of graft-versus-host responses after intestinal transplantation. Measured with immunoSEQ multiplex PCR; TCRdb has only the in-frame clones, and not every one. The table shows some 130,000 clones, with about 93% occurring only once. Their cognate antigens are unknown. The specimen comprised unstimulated CD4+ T cells sorted from spleen or lymph node cells, sampled before intestinal transplant. These receptor sequences come from a human donor who received an intestinal transplant. The CDR3 runs from the conserved cysteine through the conserved F or W. Fields, in order: clone size, V gene, J gene, D gene, CDR3 length, CDR3 protein, CDR3 DNA. The D gene is left open where the match is weak. Expanded clones get a size class; other rows say once, few or many, or leave the size out.

>-|TRBV9|TRBJ1-4|TRBD1|15
CASSVTGTGGEKLFF
TGTGCCAGCAGCGTTACAGGGACAGGGGGTGAAAAACTGTTTTTT
>-|TRBV9|TRBJ2-2|-|21
CASSVLPQFGVYGDMGGELFF
TGTGCCAGCAGCGTTTTGCCGCAATTCGGCGTCTATGGGGACATGGGCGGGGAGCTGTTTTTT
>-|TRBV9|TRBJ2-7|TRBD2|14
CASSAGTSIYEQYF
TGTGCCAGCAGCGCCGGGACTAGCATCTACGAGCAGTACTTC
>once|TRBV5-6|TRBJ1-2|-|15
CASSLAGTESYGYTF
TGTGCCAGCAGCTTGGCGGGGACGGAAAGCTATGGCTACACCTTC
>-|TRBV9|TRBJ2-3|-|15
CASSSRTTRTDTQYF
TGTGCCAGCAGCTCCCGGACTACTCGCACAGATACGCAGTATTTT
>once|TRBV5-8|TRBJ2-2|TRBD2|18
CASSFRLTSRSNTGELFF
TGTGCCAGCAGCTTTAGATTGACTAGCAGGTCGAACACCGGGGAGCTGTTTTTT
>-|TRBV4-2|TRBJ2-5|TRBD1|14
CASSQDDRVETQYF
TGTGCCAGCAGCCAAGATGACAGGGTAGAGACCCAGTACTTC
>-|TRBV28|TRBJ2-5|-|15
CASTLPGLNKQTQYF
TGTGCCAGCACCCTTCCGGGGCTCAATAAGCAGACCCAGTACTTC
>-|TRBV19|TRBJ1-5|-|16
CASSRLGDYSNQPQHF
TGTGCCAGTAGTAGATTAGGCGATTATAGCAATCAGCCCCAGCATTTT
>-|TRBV7-3|TRBJ2-1|-|14
CASSPGTAYNEQFF
TGTGCCAGCAGCCCAGGAACGGCCTACAATGAGCAGTTCTTC
>once|TRBV18|TRBJ2-7|-|12
CASRASHYEQYF
TGTGCCAGCCGCGCATCTCACTACGAGCAGTACTTC
>-|TRBV6-1|TRBJ1-3|-|14
CASRPTWGGNTIYF
TGTGCCAGCAGACCCACATGGGGTGGAAACACCATATATTTT
>-|TRBV5-8|TRBJ1-2|-|14
CASSLEGGSYDYTF
TGTGCCAGCAGCTTGGAGGGAGGGAGTTATGACTACACCTTC
>-|TRBV5-1|TRBJ2-1|-|12
CASSRTYNEQFF
TGCGCCAGCAGTAGGACCTACAATGAGCAGTTCTTC
>-|TRBV27|TRBJ2-7|TRBD2|14
CASSSRGGAYEQYF
TGTGCCAGCAGTTCTCGCGGGGGGGCCTACGAGCAGTACTTC
>-|TRBV13|TRBJ2-7|-|14
CASSFWGNLGEQYF
TGTGCCAGCAGCTTTTGGGGCAATCTCGGGGAGCAGTACTTC
>-|TRBV6-5|TRBJ1-1|-|15
CASSYHRLQGPEAFF
TGTGCCAGCAGTTACCACAGACTTCAGGGTCCTGAAGCTTTCTTT
>-|TRBV5-1|TRBJ1-1|-|15
CASSLAGGMNTEAFF
TGCGCCAGCAGCTTGGCCGGGGGGATGAACACTGAAGCTTTCTTT
>-|TRBV25-1|TRBJ2-6|-|13
CASSRQPGNVLTF
TGTGCCAGCAGTCGGCAGCCAGGCAACGTCCTGACTTTC
>-|TRBV5-1|TRBJ1-1|-|14
CASSLVQGDTEAFF
TGCGCCAGCAGCTTGGTACAGGGTGACACTGAAGCTTTCTTT
>-|TRBV7-6|TRBJ1-5|TRBD1|14
CASSMTGEHQPQHF
TGTGCCAGCAGTATGACAGGGGAGCATCAGCCCCAGCATTTT
>-|TRBV9|TRBJ2-3|TRBD2|15
CASSVGTTAPDTQYF
TGTGCCAGCAGCGTTGGGACTACCGCTCCAGATACGCAGTATTTT
>-|TRBV5-1|TRBJ1-3|-|15
CASSLGGTSGNTIYF
TGCGCCAGCAGCTTGGGTGGTACCTCTGGAAACACCATATATTTT
>-|TRBV6-5|TRBJ1-2|TRBD1|13
CASSYSEDRARSF
TGTGCCAGCAGTTACTCGGAGGACAGGGCTAGATCCTTC
>-|TRBV9|TRBJ1-3|-|16
CASSVENFGSGNTIYF
TGTGCCAGCAGCGTAGAAAACTTCGGCTCTGGAAACACCATATATTTT